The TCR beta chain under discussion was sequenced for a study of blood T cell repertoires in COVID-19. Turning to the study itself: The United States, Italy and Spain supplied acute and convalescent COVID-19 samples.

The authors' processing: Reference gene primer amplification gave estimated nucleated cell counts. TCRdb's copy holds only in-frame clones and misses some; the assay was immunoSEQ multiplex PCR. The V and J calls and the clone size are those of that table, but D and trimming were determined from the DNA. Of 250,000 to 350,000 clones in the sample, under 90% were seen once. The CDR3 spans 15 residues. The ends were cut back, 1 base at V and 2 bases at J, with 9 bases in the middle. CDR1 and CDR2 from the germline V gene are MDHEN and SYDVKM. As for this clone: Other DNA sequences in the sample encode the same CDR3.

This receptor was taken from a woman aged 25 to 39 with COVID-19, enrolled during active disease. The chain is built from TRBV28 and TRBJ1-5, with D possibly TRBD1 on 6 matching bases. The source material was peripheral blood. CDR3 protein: CASSLSRTGNQPQHF. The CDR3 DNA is TGTGCCAGCAGTTTATCCCGGACAGGCAATCAGCCCCAGCATTTT.